This TCR beta chain was captured by sequencing in a study of human T cells and chemical hapten exposure. Study summary: Patients, chiefly female, had alopecia areata, totalis or universalis.

This clonotype was observed at least ten times. The target antigen is unknown. CDR3 size: 14 residues. Trimming pared 4 bases from V and 0 bases from J, leaving 7 bases between. The germline V gene has CDR1 SGHRS and CDR2 YFSETQ. Library construction involved attaching unique molecular identifiers to individual cDNA molecules, which allowed quantitative, reproducible TCR counting. TCRdb re-called the RACE reads with MiXCR, one entry per CDR3 protein. Seen here are some 350,000 distinct CDR3 sequences, approximately 6.3% observed once, and the top ten hold roughly 8%. Study outcomes and limitations: Counts of TCRs above 1 in 1000 frequency stayed unchanged with DPC sensitization.

Time point specified: patch test 1, 2 weeks after DPC sensitization. Treatment here: therapeutic diphenylcyclopropenone sensitization with weekly scalp DPC. This sample comprised whole blood, obtained in connection with sensitization to the hapten diphenylcyclopropenone (DPC). The origin of this receptor is a woman younger than 30 with alopecia areata. Some clones in this sample may be carry-over from other donors' samples. The chain recombines TRBV5-1 with TRBJ1-4; D gene uncertain. CDR3 nucleotide sequence: TGCGCCAGCAGCGCGACGGCAACTAATGAAAAACTGTTTTTT. It is translated as CASSATATNEKLFF.